This TCR beta chain was captured in a study of tumor-infiltrating lymphocytes in primary liver carcinoma. As regards this clonotype: Its antigen is currently unknown. The junction differs from germline at one of its ends, possibly a read error.

Germline CDR1 reads MDHEN; CDR2 reads SYDVKM. The CDR3 extends over 19 amino acids. Bulk tissue was left unsorted, and RNA and DNA were co-extracted from 20-30 mg of it. Each participant had primary liver carcinoma, and surgical resection was the treatment. Patients were chronically HBV-infected and treatment-naive. Whole-study findings and limits: Tumors had a top-250-clone fraction that was significantly higher than blood (p = 0.039). Detection in all five tumor regions applied to only about 7-25% of top clones.

TCR beta cDNA was prepared out of roughly 0.45 ug total RNA by means of a constant-region primer. A slightly modified ARM-PCR protocol with three nested multiplex PCR rounds produced these TCR beta libraries. The two initial PCR rounds, around 11 cycles each, used TRBV1-TRBV30 forward and C-beta reverse primers. TCRdb called the multiplex PCR reads again in MiXCR, with one record for every CDR3 protein. The table records fewer than 250,000 distinct CDR3 sequences, around 85% of them present only once. This chain joins TRBV28 and TRBJ2-1, with 11 bases fitting TRBD2. Material for sequencing was tumor tissue from primary liver carcinoma. The source of this sequence is a man aged 35 to 55 with primary liver carcinoma and hepatitis B virus infection. CDR3 in DNA: TGTGCCAGCAGTTTTGCGGGACTAGCGGTATTGAGCTCCTACAATAAGCAGTTCTTC. It yields the protein CASSFAGLAVLSSYNKQFF.